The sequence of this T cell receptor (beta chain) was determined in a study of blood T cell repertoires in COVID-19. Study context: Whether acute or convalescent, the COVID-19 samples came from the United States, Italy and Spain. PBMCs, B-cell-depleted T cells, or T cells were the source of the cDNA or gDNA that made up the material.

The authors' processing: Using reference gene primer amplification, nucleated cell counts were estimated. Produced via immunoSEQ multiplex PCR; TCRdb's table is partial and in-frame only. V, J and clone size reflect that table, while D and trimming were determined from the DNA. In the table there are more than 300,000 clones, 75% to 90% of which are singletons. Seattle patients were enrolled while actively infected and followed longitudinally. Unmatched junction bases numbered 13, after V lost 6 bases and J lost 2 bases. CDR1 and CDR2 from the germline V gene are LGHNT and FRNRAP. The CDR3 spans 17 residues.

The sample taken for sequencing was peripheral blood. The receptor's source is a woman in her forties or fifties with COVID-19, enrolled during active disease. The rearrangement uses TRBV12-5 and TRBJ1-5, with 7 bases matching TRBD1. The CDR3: CASGRTEGQRGNQPQHF. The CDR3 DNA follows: TGTGCTAGTGGCCGGACGGAGGGACAGAGGGGCAATCAGCCCCAGCATTTT.